The 18 T cell receptor beta chains reported below all come from one sample, sequenced in a study of HIV-infected children after antiretroviral therapy interruption. The TCR library was built from RNA with a 3' RACE protocol and unique molecular identifiers. A single record per CDR3 protein comes from TCRdb applying MiXCR to the 3' RACE reads. The sample has 40,000 to 55,000 distinct CDR3 sequences, around 4.5% seen once; the top ten hold roughly 0.7%. Treatment meaning: PENTA 11 planned treatment interruption arm or continuous ART arm. Source: CD45RA+ CD4+ T cells from PBMCs, pooled from several time points, taken from a donor given antiretroviral therapy, either interrupted or continuous. Described subset: naive CD4+ CD45RA+ CD45RO- T cells. The receptor source for this set is a pool of human donors with HIV.

In its sample, this clonotype was seen a few times. The chain is built from TRBV20-1 and TRBJ1-3; maybe TRBD1 (6 bases). CDR3 length equals 15 residues. V lost 6 bases and J 4 bases, leaving 19 bases between the germline ends. From germline, CDR1 is DFQATT and CDR2 SNEGSKA (reference sequence). CDR3 loop: CSAAQGGGSGNTIYF. The CDR3 nucleotides are TGCAGTGCCGCCCAAGGGGGGGGTTCAGGAAACACCATATATTTT.

This clonotype was picked up many times. V gene TRBV5-1 combines with J gene TRBJ2-2; D gene uncertain. The CDR3 consists of 14 residues. CDR1 and CDR2 from the germline V gene are SGHRS and YFSETQ. V dropped 0 bases and J dropped 1 base, with 4 bases sitting between them. In DNA, the CDR3 is TGCGCCAGCAGCTTGGCGGGGAACACCGGGGAGCTGTTTTTT. As protein: CASSLAGNTGELFF.

There are many counts of this clonotype. The V call is TRBV9, the J call TRBJ2-7; 7 bases fit TRBD2. The junction had 5 bases not matched to a gene; V was cut back by 3 bases and J by 2 bases. CDR1 is SGDLS, CDR2 YYNGEE, per germline. CDR3 length equals 14 residues. The CDR3 reads CASSATGTTYEQYF. The CDR3 DNA follows: TGTGCCAGCAGCGCCACCGGGACTACCTACGAGCAGTACTTC.

This clonotype has a count of ten or more. CDR3 protein: CASSLGTGAYEQYF. CDR3 DNA: TGTGCCAGCAGCTTAGGGACAGGGGCCTACGAGCAGTACTTC. The rearrangement uses TRBV7-9 and TRBJ2-7; TRBD1 aligns across 9 bases. This CDR3 region has 14 residues. From germline, CDR1 is SEHNR and CDR2 FQNEAQ (reference sequence). V dropped 1 base and J dropped 2; count of bases not matched to a gene: 0.

This clonotype came up many times. This chain uses TRBV28 with TRBJ2-3, with D maybe TRBD2 (6 bases). The germline V gene has CDR1 MDHEN and CDR2 SYDVKM. The CDR3 consists of 15 residues. V lost 6 bases and J lost 4, with 17 bases in between. In DNA form, the CDR3 reads TGTGCCAGCAGCCCGGGGTTGGGGGAGGCAGATACGCAGTATTTT. Its translation is CASSPGLGEADTQYF.

This clonotype was seen at least ten times. The chain joins TRBV2 to TRBJ2-3; D is unresolved. CDR3 length equals 12 residues. Trimming pared 5 bases from V and 5 bases from J, leaving 8 bases between. Germline V CDR1 and CDR2: SNHLY, FYNNEI. CDR3 sequence reads: CASSQFEDTQYF. The CDR3 coding sequence is TGTGCCAGCAGTCAATTTGAAGATACGCAGTATTTT.

This clonotype was counted at least ten times. The chain uses TRBV5-1 and TRBJ1-1; D perhaps matches TRBD1 (6 bases). Germline CDR1 reads SGHRS; CDR2 reads YFSETQ. The CDR3 extends over 14 amino acids. Trimming took 4 bases from V and 0 from J, leaving 10 bases between them. The CDR3 region is CASSPDSMNTEAFF. CDR3 coding DNA: TGCGCCAGCAGCCCGGACAGCATGAACACTGAAGCTTTCTTT.

In its sample, this clonotype was seen many times. The CDR3 nucleotides read TGTGCCACACTTAGGGGGACAGGGGGCGCAAAAAAGGCTGAAGCTTTCTTT. Protein: CATLRGTGGAKKAEAFF. V usage is TRBV28 and J usage is TRBJ1-1; 12 bases fit TRBD1. The V gene end was trimmed by 10 bases and the J gene end by 6 bases; junction bases not matched to a gene: 18. Germline-derived CDR1 and CDR2 are MDHEN and SYDVKM. CDR3 length: 17 residues.

V gene TRBV7-9 combines with J gene TRBJ1-2, with 7 bases fitting TRBD1. This CDR3 comprises 15 residues. Germline CDR1 is SEHNR and CDR2 is FQNEAQ (reference sequence). Trimming cost V 2 bases and J 8 bases; bases outside gene matches: 11. The CDR3: CASSLQADRAGGYTF. CDR3 sequence (DNA): TGTGCCAGCAGCTTACAGGCAGACAGGGCGGGCGGCTACACCTTC.

This clonotype was counted many times. Just one base apart from a much larger clone, this may be a read error. V is TRBV6-6 and J is TRBJ2-2; D unresolved. The CDR3 sequence is 11 residues long. Trimming removed 6 bases at V and 7 bases at J, with 6 bases between. Germline CDR1 is MNHNY and CDR2 is SVGAGI (reference sequence). The DNA of the CDR3 is TGTGCCAGCAGCGAGAGCGGGGAGCTGTTTTTT. This sequence encodes CASSESGELFF.

The chain employs TRBV12-3 or TRBV12-4 and TRBJ2-3; the match to TRBD2 covers 10 bases. The J segment lost 4 bases and the V segment lost 6 bases, leaving 19 bases of the junction unmatched. This CDR3 has 19 amino acids. This CDR3 is CASSPIPTPLSGGADTQYF. Here the CDR3 DNA reads TGTGCCAGCAGCCCTATACCTACTCCACTAAGCGGGGGGGCAGATACGCAGTATTTT.

This clonotype was detected ten times or more. The chain is built from TRBV29-1 and TRBJ2-7, with 8 bases aligning to TRBD1. V dropped 7 bases and J dropped 3; count of bases not matched to a gene: 5. Germline lookup yields CDR1 SQVTM and CDR2 ANQGSEA. The CDR3 is 12 amino acids. The CDR3 DNA reads as TGCAGCGGGGGGACAGGTGACTACGAGCAGTACTTC. It yields the protein CSGGTGDYEQYF.

J is TRBJ2-7 and V is TRBV7-2; D is perhaps TRBD1 (5 bases). Germline values: CDR1 SGHTA, CDR2 FQGNSA. The CDR3 sequence is 15 residues long. The V and J ends lost 2 bases and 0 bases respectively, with 11 bases between them. The CDR3 nucleotides read TGTGCCAGCAGCTTAATCTCCAGGGACTCCTACGAGCAGTACTTC. It yields the protein CASSLISRDSYEQYF.

This clonotype was found many times. This chain uses TRBV19 with TRBJ2-3, with a tentative D call TRBD1 (5 bases). The length of the CDR3 is 15 residues. Trimming pared 5 bases from V and 7 bases from J, leaving 19 bases between. Germline V gene data show CDR1 as LNHDA and CDR2 as SQIVND (reference sequence). The CDR3 here is CASSDPGLGRHTQYF. In DNA form, the CDR3 reads TGTGCCAGTAGTGATCCAGGGCTGGGTCGACATACGCAGTATTTT.

The gene calls are TRBV20-1 and TRBJ2-7; maybe TRBD2 (6 bases). Trimming stripped 3 bases from V and 4 bases from J, with 10 bases between. The CDR3 has 12 residues. CDR1 and CDR2 from the germline V gene are DFQATT and SNEGSKA (reference sequence). The CDR3 DNA is TGCAGTGCTAGCCGCGGGGATTACGAGCAGTACTTC. Amino acid sequence: CSASRGDYEQYF.

This clonotype showed up many times. The chain employs TRBV6-2 or TRBV6-3 and TRBJ2-2; no clear D gene. Germline V gene sequence: CDR1 MNHEY, CDR2 SVGEGT. The CDR3 length is 15 residues. With 4 bases removed from V and 0 bases from J, the gap between germline ends came to 9 bases. The chain's CDR3 is CASSFSPPNTGELFF. CDR3 coding DNA: TGTGCCAGCAGTTTCTCCCCACCGAACACCGGGGAGCTGTTTTTT.

This clonotype has more than one count but fewer than ten. The chain recombines TRBV7-3 with TRBJ2-3; TRBD2 might be the D (5 bases). This CDR3 comprises 14 residues. With 0 bases removed from V and 6 bases from J, the gap between germline ends came to 10 bases. Germline V gives CDR1 SGHTA, CDR2 FQGTGA. The CDR3 nucleotides are TGTGCCAGCAGCTTAACGTTTCGAGGGGATACGCAGTATTTT. Translation gives CASSLTFRGDTQYF.

There are many counts of this clonotype. This chain links TRBV7-2 with TRBJ2-3; 7 bases are shared with TRBD2. Germline-derived CDR1 and CDR2 are SGHTA and FQGNSA. The length of the CDR3 is 15 residues. Trimming at V came to 2 bases and at J to 5 bases, leaving 7 bases not matched to a gene. This CDR3 is CASSLRARGEDTQYF. The CDR3 DNA sequence: TGTGCCAGCAGCTTAAGGGCCCGGGGGGAAGATACGCAGTATTTT.